This entry describes one T cell receptor beta chain. The sample comes from a study of CD8 T cells in Susac syndrome. TCR beta sequences were obtained from blood CD8+ and CD4+ T cells. TEMRA cells were FACS-enriched, unlike CD8+ and CD4+ T cells, which were negatively isolated. Germline CDR1 SGHAT, CDR2 FQNNGV. The CDR3 has 14 amino acids. With 0 bases removed from V and 4 bases from J, the gap between germline ends came to 4 bases. The RNA, about 0.45 to 1 ug, was put through reverse transcription using random hexamers. Amplification of the TCR beta CDR3 was carried out by immunoSEQ multiplex PCR, which spanned a total of 54 Vbeta and 13 Jbeta segments. TCRdb used MiXCR to reprocess the immunoSEQ multiplex PCR reads, holding one entry per CDR3 protein. The table lists approximately 120,000 distinct CDR3 sequences, roughly 93% of them singletons.

The sequenced material came from CD8+ T cells from PBMCs. This chain links TRBV11-2 with TRBJ2-6; no clear D. This TCR was sampled from a human donor with multiple sclerosis. The CDR3 region has the DNA TGTGCCAGCAGCTTAGAGTGGGGGGCCAACGTCCTGACTTTC. Protein: CASSLEWGANVLTF. The complete variable domain, with remaining parts taken from reference TRBV11-2 and TRBJ2-6, reads EAGVAQSPRYKIIEKRQSVAFWCNPISGHATLYWYQQILGQGPKLLIQFQNNGVVDDSQLPKDRFSAERLKGVDSTLKIQPAKLEDSAVYLCASSLEWGANVLTFGAGSRLTVL.